This paragraph reports one T cell receptor beta chain. Its antigen is as yet unknown. The record originates from a study of beta chain features in type 1 diabetes. The CDR3 runs 15 residues. With V trimmed by 7 bases and J by 5 bases, 8 bases remained unmatched. The germline CDR1 and CDR2 sequences are MNHEY and SVGAGI. One heparinised blood draw averaging approximately 120 mL was given by each donor. Purity of each sorted population was above 95%. Study findings and constraints: Researchers report that Type 1 diabetes patients had moderately but significantly shorter TCRB CDR3s across all four CD4+ subsets. Insertions at VDJ junctions were less frequent in type 1 diabetes patients. These patients also deleted more nucleotides at the same junctions. HLA influence on TCRB rearrangement stayed unresolved here.

Expressed TCRB transcripts were sequenced because the isolated RNA had all been reverse transcribed beforehand. Clones were sequenced by immunoSEQ multiplex PCR, and TCRdb holds only the in-frame ones, with some missing. The profile shows around 280,000 clones, around 16% of them singletons. The receptor comes from a man between 18 and 35 years old with type 1 diabetes. Sequences were obtained from naive CD4+ T cells from blood. The V gene is TRBV6-5, the J gene TRBJ2-5; 12 nucleotides align to TRBD2. CDR3 amino acids: CASTLAGGAIETQYF. CDR3 DNA: TGTGCCAGCACTCTAGCGGGGGGGGCCATTGAGACCCAGTACTTC.